A single sample is the source of the 31 T cell receptor beta chains below, sequenced in a study of glioma-infiltrating T cells after dendritic cell vaccination. As for time point: after dendritic cell vaccination, including at tumor progression/relapse. Repertoires were generated with immunoSEQ multiplex PCR, while TCRdb's copy carries only in-frame clones and drops some. Of about 58,000 clones in the sample, 85% to 90% are singletons; the top ten hold around 8.3%. The specimen comprised blood, sampled after dendritic cell vaccination. The receptors originated from a human donor with glioblastoma.

V and J are TRBV5-1 and TRBJ1-4; tentative D call: TRBD1 (5 bases). The CDR3 contains 18 residues. V shed 3 bases and J shed 0 bases, with 18 bases lying between them. Looked up from germline, CDR1 is SGHRS and CDR2 is YFSETQ. The CDR3 nucleotides read TGCGCCAGCAGCTCAGGAGTCAGGGTTCCGACAACTAATGAAAAACTGTTTTTT. It codes for CASSSGVRVPTTNEKLFF.

In this sample, this clone turned up once. The chain recombines TRBV27 with TRBJ2-1; D is possibly TRBD2 (6 bases). Trimming cost V 4 bases and J 8 bases, with 15 bases left between them. Germline V gene lookup returns CDR1 MNHEY and CDR2 SMNVEV (reference sequence). The CDR3 is made up of 14 amino acids. The CDR3 bases are TGTGCCAGCAGTTCCCAAACTAGCATAGATGAGCAGTTCTTC. Translating it yields CASSSQTSIDEQFF.

V and J are TRBV6-1 and TRBJ1-1; 9 nucleotides line up with TRBD1. The ends lost 3 bases at V and 7 bases at J; junction bases unmatched: 9. This CDR3 comprises 15 residues. Germline CDR1 is MNHNS and CDR2 is SASEGT. This CDR3 is CASSDPGTGHNEAFF. For the CDR3, the DNA is TGTGCCAGCAGTGATCCCGGGACAGGGCATAATGAAGCTTTCTTT.

The rearrangement uses TRBV4-3 and TRBJ1-2; TRBD1 is a possible D gene (5 bases). Per germline, CDR1 LGHNA and CDR2 YSLEER. The CDR3 sequence is 16 residues long. Deletions cut 0 bases from V and 0 bases from J, with 11 bases between. The CDR3 loop reads CASSQDWGEANYGYTF. The CDR3 region has the DNA TGCGCCAGCAGCCAAGATTGGGGGGAGGCTAACTATGGCTACACCTTC.

The rearrangement links TRBV19 to TRBJ1-2; D uncertain. Per germline, CDR1 LNHDA and CDR2 SQIVND (reference sequence). CDR3 size: 15 residues. V shed 6 bases and J shed 4 bases, with 18 bases lying between them. Here the CDR3 DNA reads TGTGCCAGTAGCCATACTTTCGTGGCGGGCTATGGCTACACCTTC. This encodes CASSHTFVAGYGYTF. Variable domain in full (rest from reference TRBV19 and TRBJ1-2): DGGITQSPKYLFRKEGQNVTLSCEQNLNHDAMYWYRQDPGQGLRLIYYSQIVNDFQKGDIAEGYSVSREKKESFPLTVTSAQKNPTAFYLCASSHTFVAGYGYTFGSGTRLTVV.

The gene calls are TRBV10-2 and TRBJ2-5; no reliable D call. CDR3 size: 12 residues. The germline V and J ends were trimmed by 7 bases and 3 bases, with 9 bases remaining between them. Germline assignment: CDR1 WSHSY and CDR2 SAAADI. CDR3 residues: CASTNAKETQYF. CDR3 DNA sequence: TGCGCCAGCACTAACGCTAAAGAGACCCAGTACTTC.

This chain joins TRBV10-3 and TRBJ2-6; D gene ambiguous. The germline V and J ends were trimmed by 2 bases and 1 base, with 3 bases remaining between them. Germline-derived CDR1 and CDR2 are ENHRY and SYGVKD. The CDR3 is made up of 14 amino acids. The CDR3 DNA follows: TGTGCCATCAGTGAGGAGTCTGGGGCCAACGTCCTGACTTTC. This encodes CAISEESGANVLTF.

The V gene is TRBV29-1, the J gene TRBJ2-1; 16 nucleotides match TRBD2. V was clipped by 4 bases and J by 3 bases; unmatched bases: 6. CDR1 SQVTM and CDR2 ANQGSEA come from the germline V gene. The CDR3 is made up of 17 amino acids. The CDR3 DNA sequence: TGCAGCGTTGGGGGGACTAGCGGGGGGGCCGACTACAATGAGCAGTTCTTC. Its translation: CSVGGTSGGADYNEQFF.

This clone was seen a few times. This chain joins TRBV5-1 and TRBJ1-3; D is possibly TRBD1 (5 bases). From germline, CDR1 is SGHRS and CDR2 YFSETQ. The V and J ends lost 1 base and 5 bases respectively, with 13 bases between them. This CDR3 is built from 15 residues. Here the CDR3 DNA reads TGCGCCAGCAGCTTGACGGGGGATTGGAGAAACACCATATATTTT. Protein sequence: CASSLTGDWRNTIYF.

This clone was picked up one time. This chain's CDR3 is CAIRETGMEDSPLHF. DNA of the CDR3: TGTGCCATCAGGGAAACAGGGATGGAGGATTCACCCCTCCACTTT. V is TRBV10-3 and J is TRBJ1-6; maybe TRBD1 (6 bases). V lost 6 bases and J 8 bases, leaving 17 bases between the germline ends. The germline V gene has CDR1 ENHRY and CDR2 SYGVKD. This CDR3 has 15 amino acids.

V usage is TRBV5-1 and J usage is TRBJ1-1; TRBD1 matches at 7 bases. The germline V gene has CDR1 SGHRS and CDR2 YFSETQ. V lost 5 bases to trimming and J lost 4 bases; unmatched junction nucleotides: 8. The CDR3 is 14 residues long. CDR3: CASRPRDRATEAFF. The CDR3 DNA follows: TGCGCCAGCAGGCCGCGCGACAGGGCCACTGAAGCTTTCTTT. Looking up the rest from reference TRBV5-1 and TRBJ1-1 gives the full variable domain: KAGVTQTPRYLIKTRGQQVTLSCSPISGHRSVSWYQQTPGQGLQFLFEYFSETQRNKGNFPGRFSGRQFSNSRSEMNVSTLELGDSALYLCASRPRDRATEAFFGQGTRLTVV.

This clone was observed a single time. CDR3 in DNA: TGTGCCAGCAGTGGTGCAGGGATCTACGAGCAGTACTTC. It specifies CASSGAGIYEQYF. This chain connects TRBV2 to TRBJ2-7; perhaps TRBD1 as D (5 bases). CDR1 and CDR2 from the germline V gene are SNHLY and FYNNEI. Deletions cut 4 bases from V and 3 bases from J, with 10 bases between. CDR3 size: 13 residues.

This clone was recorded once. The chain combines TRBV27 with TRBJ1-1; D gene uncertain. This CDR3 has 12 residues. V lost 8 bases and J lost 10, with 17 bases in between. Germline-derived CDR1 and CDR2 are MNHEY and SMNVEV (reference sequence). The CDR3 nucleotides are TGTGCCAGCGGTCCACACGGAGATCGAGCTTTCTTT. Translating it yields CASGPHGDRAFF.

This chain uses TRBV5-4 with TRBJ2-7, with TRBD1 matching 9 bases. The V gene's germline CDR1 is SGHNT and CDR2 YYREEE (reference sequence). V lost 6 bases, J lost 6 bases, and 7 bases stayed unmatched. CDR3 length: 13 amino acids. The CDR3 sequence: CASMRDRVGEQYF. As DNA, the CDR3 is TGTGCCAGCATGCGGGACAGGGTGGGCGAGCAGTACTTC.

CDR3 sequence: CASSLSPYARQETQYF. The CDR3 region has the DNA TGTGCCAGCAGCTTGTCTCCCTACGCCCGACAAGAGACCCAGTACTTC. The chain recombines TRBV11-2 with TRBJ2-5; no clear D gene. Looked up from germline, CDR1 is SGHAT and CDR2 is FQNNGV. The CDR3 has 16 amino acids. Trimming removed 3 bases at V and 2 bases at J, with 16 bases between.

This chain joins TRBV7-2 and TRBJ1-2; TRBD1 aligns across 8 bases. Germline V gene lookup returns CDR1 SGHTA and CDR2 FQGNSA. The V gene end was trimmed by 5 bases and the J gene end by 8 bases; junction bases not matched to a gene: 16. The CDR3 length is 16 residues. The CDR3 sequence: CASSPVGTGLGRGYTF. As DNA, the CDR3 is TGTGCCAGCAGCCCAGTCGGGACAGGTCTAGGAAGGGGCTACACCTTC.

The rearrangement joins TRBV27 to TRBJ2-3; 11 bases are a match to TRBD2. Germline CDR1 reads MNHEY; CDR2 reads SMNVEV (reference sequence). J lost 2 bases, V lost 3 bases, and 4 bases had no gene match. The CDR3 runs 16 residues. The CDR3 region has the DNA TGTGCCAGCAGTTTCCTAGCGGGGGGCCTCACAGATACGCAGTATTTT. Residues: CASSFLAGGLTDTQYF.

The J gene is TRBJ1-4, the V gene TRBV4-3; TRBD1 matches 7 bases. V shed 0 bases, J shed 5 bases, and the junction held 6 bases outside the gene matches. The CDR3 is 16 amino acids. Germline CDR1 is LGHNA and CDR2 is YSLEER. For the CDR3, the DNA is TGCGCCAGCAGCCAAGAGTTCCGAGGGGGCAATGAAAAACTGTTTTTT. Encoded protein: CASSQEFRGGNEKLFF.

This clone was seen a single time. This chain joins TRBV11-3 and TRBJ2-7, with a weak D call TRBD1 (6 bases). The CDR3 is 14 residues long. V dropped 4 bases and J dropped 7 bases, with 17 bases sitting between them. The germline CDR1 and CDR2 sequences are SGHNT and YENEEA. For the CDR3, the DNA is TGTGCCAGCAGCTCAGCAGGGGCGGTTGGGGAGCAGTACTTC. This gives the protein CASSSAGAVGEQYF.

For this clone: This sample also contains other DNA sequences that code for the same CDR3. The rearrangement joins TRBV5-4 to TRBJ2-1; D is ambiguous. The length of the CDR3 is 13 residues. Germline CDR1 and CDR2: SGHNT and YYREEE (reference sequence). Trimming took 4 bases from V and 5 from J, leaving 10 bases between them. CDR3: CASSPHKNNEQFF. In DNA, the CDR3 is TGTGCCAGCAGCCCTCACAAGAACAATGAGCAGTTCTTC.

This chain connects TRBV7-9 to TRBJ2-6; D call uncertain. Germline V gene lookup returns CDR1 SEHNR and CDR2 FQNEAQ (reference sequence). The V end lost 4 bases, the J end lost 3 bases, and 16 bases lay between the germline ends. This CDR3 has 17 residues. CDR3 amino acids: CASSSIYYEVGANVLTF. Here the CDR3 DNA reads TGTGCCAGCAGCTCCATCTACTATGAGGTTGGGGCCAACGTCCTGACTTTC. The full variable domain, completed using reference TRBV7-9 and TRBJ2-6, is DTGVSQNPRHKITKRGQNVTFRCDPISEHNRLYWYRQTLGQGPEFLTYFQNEAQLEKSRLLSDRFSAERPKGSFSTLEIQRTEQGDSAMYLCASSSIYYEVGANVLTFGAGSRLTVL.

This clone has a single count. This rearrangement joins TRBV7-6 to TRBJ2-3; 12 nucleotides align to TRBD2. Germline V gene lookup returns CDR1 SGHVS and CDR2 FNYEAQ. This CDR3 comprises 16 residues. The V and J ends lost 5 bases and 1 base, in that order; junction bases with no gene match: 4. The CDR3 loop reads CASSQRLAGGTDTQYF. The CDR3, as DNA: TGTGCCAGCAGCCAAAGACTAGCGGGGGGCACAGATACGCAGTATTTT.

This chain uses TRBV11-3 with TRBJ1-2; maybe TRBD1 (5 bases). This CDR3 contains 15 residues. The V gene's germline CDR1 is SGHNT and CDR2 YENEEA. V lost 5 bases and J 6 bases, leaving 19 bases between the germline ends. Here the CDR3 reads CASSPPLLGVDGYTF. In DNA, the CDR3 is TGTGCCAGCAGCCCCCCCCTGCTAGGGGTGGATGGCTACACCTTC.

The chain employs TRBV11-2 and TRBJ2-7; D uncertain. The CDR3 has 13 residues. V lost 5 bases and J lost 6, with 14 bases in between. In germline, CDR1 is SGHAT, CDR2 FQNNGV. The CDR3 here is CASSPRQSPEQYF. CDR3 in DNA: TGTGCCAGCAGCCCGAGACAATCTCCCGAGCAGTACTTC. Full variable domain (outside the CDR3, taken from reference TRBV11-2 and TRBJ2-7): EAGVAQSPRYKIIEKRQSVAFWCNPISGHATLYWYQQILGQGPKLLIQFQNNGVVDDSQLPKDRFSAERLKGVDSTLKIQPAKLEDSAVYLCASSPRQSPEQYFGPGTRLTVT.

The rearrangement joins TRBV5-4 to TRBJ2-5, with TRBD1 identical over 8 bases. The germline gives CDR1 SGHNT, CDR2 YYREEE (reference sequence). The CDR3 spans 14 residues. With V trimmed by 4 bases and J by 4 bases, 6 bases remained unmatched. DNA of the CDR3: TGTGCCAGCAGCCAAACTACAGGGGGAGAGACCCAGTACTTC. This translates into CASSQTTGGETQYF.

The rearrangement uses TRBV6-1 and TRBJ2-7, with D possibly TRBD1 on 6 matching bases. Looked up from germline, CDR1 is MNHNS and CDR2 is SASEGT. The length of the CDR3 is 15 residues. V lost 3 bases, J lost 2 bases, and 14 bases lay in between. The CDR3 DNA sequence: TGTGCCAGCAGTGAGGAGGACAGCCTCGCCTACGAGCAGTACTTC. Protein sequence: CASSEEDSLAYEQYF.

This clone was counted a single time. The V gene is TRBV30, the J gene TRBJ2-3; 8 bases agree with TRBD1. The CDR3 sequence is 15 residues long. Trimming took 1 base from V and 2 from J; bases not matched to a gene: 5. CDR1 is GTSNPN, CDR2 SVGIG, per germline (reference sequence). The DNA for the CDR3 is TGTGCCTGGAGTGAGGGACAGGCTACCACAGATACGCAGTATTTT. It is translated as CAWSEGQATTDTQYF.

This sequence joins TRBV12-5 and TRBJ2-5; 11 nucleotides align to TRBD2. The ends lost 6 bases at V and 4 bases at J; junction bases unmatched: 7. This CDR3 region has 15 residues. The germline V gene encodes CDR1 LGHNT and CDR2 FRNRAP. In DNA, the CDR3 is TGTGCTAGTGGCCTTAGCGGGGGGGCGGGAGAGACCCAGTACTTC. This translates into CASGLSGGAGETQYF.

The J gene is TRBJ1-1, the V gene TRBV25-1; D perhaps matches TRBD1 (5 bases). The CDR3 loop spans 15 amino acids. Germline values: CDR1 MGHDK, CDR2 SYGVNS. Trimming pared 6 bases from V and 0 bases from J, leaving 14 bases between. The CDR3 reads CASRPEGRLNTEAFF. CDR3 DNA sequence: TGTGCCAGCAGGCCGGAGGGACGGCTGAACACTGAAGCTTTCTTT. Supplemented by reference TRBV25-1 and TRBJ1-1, the full variable domain reads EADIYQTPRYLVIGTGKKITLECSQTMGHDKMYWYQQDPGMELHLIHYSYGVNSTEKGDLSSESTVSRIRTEHFPLTLESARPSHTSQYLCASRPEGRLNTEAFFGQGTRLTVV.

V and J are TRBV18 and TRBJ2-5; 7 bases are shared with TRBD2. V dropped 4 bases and J dropped 1; count of bases not matched to a gene: 6. Per germline, CDR1 KGHSH and CDR2 LQKENI. The CDR3 runs to 15 residues. The CDR3 coding sequence is TGTGCCAGCTCACTGGGCAGCGGGGCCCAAGAGACCCAGTACTTC. Its translation: CASSLGSGAQETQYF.

V and J are TRBV30 and TRBJ2-5, with a tentative D call TRBD2 (5 bases). The CDR3 consists of 12 residues. The V end was cut by 2 bases, the J end by 5 bases, with 9 bases between. The germline V gene encodes CDR1 GTSNPN and CDR2 SVGIG (reference sequence). The CDR3 here is CAWSRTRETQYF. CDR3 DNA sequence: TGTGCCTGGAGTCGTACTAGGGAGACCCAGTACTTC.